A selection of T cell receptor beta chains follows, all from one sample in a study of T-cell memory formation after mild COVID-19. TCRdb re-called the 5' RACE reads through MiXCR, storing one row per CDR3 protein. The sample yields roughly 480,000 distinct CDR3 sequences, approximately 25% seen once. The sequencing sample was made of PBMCs or a T cell subset sorted from them (not recorded which). These receptors all stem from an adult woman who had mild COVID-19 (a few samples of this study predate the infection). Cell type and time point are not known. CDR3s include the opening cysteine and the closing phenylalanine or tryptophan.

cdr3_aa: CASSSPDNTEAFF; v_call: TRBV5-1
cdr3_aa: CASSFRTGGSGEQFF; v_call: TRBV7-9
cdr3_aa: CSARGLAGVREQFF; v_call: TRBV20-1
cdr3_aa: CASSLAGQGADGYTF; v_call: TRBV7-9
cdr3_aa: CASSKGPHGGGNSPLHF; v_call: TRBV21-1
cdr3_aa: CASSLVSTSAKETQYF; v_call: TRBV7-2
cdr3_aa: CSVPSVRVFMASQYF; v_call: TRBV20-1
cdr3_aa: CASSSYPAESTDTQYF; v_call: TRBV7-9
cdr3_aa: CASSDWGLAGTDTQYF; v_call: TRBV6-1
cdr3_aa: CASSEQGGQFF; v_call: TRBV3-1
cdr3_aa: CASRRGTALNYGYTF; v_call: TRBV5-1
cdr3_aa: CASREQGEETQYF; v_call: TRBV6-6
cdr3_aa: CASRQAFSGNTIYF; v_call: TRBV12-3/TRBV12-4
cdr3_aa: CASRTPGGKGYTF; v_call: TRBV6-5
cdr3_aa: CASSHPDRDQETQYF; v_call: TRBV4-1
cdr3_aa: CASSSTGGSLFTDTQYF; v_call: TRBV27
cdr3_aa: CASSYSGPGLDETQYF; v_call: TRBV6-2/TRBV6-3
cdr3_aa: CASSLEGQGYQPQHF; v_call: TRBV5-1
cdr3_aa: CASSLGEAVETQYF; v_call: TRBV7-9
cdr3_aa: CASSPGLAGDTGELFF; v_call: TRBV7-9
cdr3_aa: CASSKNPIGGGSWYF; v_call: TRBV7-6
cdr3_aa: CASKQGAGANVLTF; v_call: TRBV12-3/TRBV12-4
cdr3_aa: CASSQDKDEAFF; v_call: TRBV3-1
cdr3_aa: CATSDPMGFDTQYF; v_call: TRBV24-1
cdr3_aa: CASSGAGAEAFF; v_call: TRBV7-9
cdr3_aa: CASSTMTGVNQPQHF; v_call: TRBV19
cdr3_aa: CASSLRFSGQIYGYTF; v_call: TRBV7-3